This entry features one T cell receptor beta chain sequence. Its antigen remains unidentified. The data stem from a study of OX40 agonist ivuxolimab in advanced cancers. Broader study findings: More expanded clones were seen, on average, in CD8+ T cells than in CD4+.

The germline V gene encodes CDR1 SGHAT and CDR2 FQNNGV. The CDR3 sequence is 14 residues long. The V segment lost 4 bases and the J segment 7 bases; nucleotides outside the gene matches: 5. TCRdb's copy holds only in-frame clones and misses some; the assay was immunoSEQ multiplex PCR. The sample lists some 70,000 clones, approximately 90% occurring once. This chain links TRBV11-2 with TRBJ2-1; 9 bases fit TRBD1. The sequence came from an adult with an advanced solid tumor such as melanoma, head and neck, liver or kidney cancer. The source was CD4+ or CD8+ T cells sorted from blood, collected in a trial of the OX40 agonist ivuxolimab. The DNA for the CDR3 is TGTGCCAGCAGCTCAAGGACAGGGGATAATGAGCAGTTCTTC. Translating gives CASSSRTGDNEQFF.